This TCR beta chain was obtained from a study of naive and memory T cell subsets. Findings and limits, study-wide: Between naive and memory subsets, TCR abundance power law exponents differed. From naive to CM, EM and EMRA, diversity decreased and Gini increased.

Concerning this clonotype: Antigen unknown.

Both TRBC1 and TRBC2 were covered by a beta constant-region primer of two equimolar oligonucleotides. Four rounds of PCR amplified the ligated cDNA using nested alpha and beta constant-region primers plus SP2. TCRdb re-analysed the UMI-ligation and nested PCR reads in MiXCR, keeping a single row per CDR3 protein. The table lists roughly 80,000 distinct CDR3 sequences, about 8.2% of them singletons. From the second PCR step, alpha and beta chains were amplified apart. The sequenced material came from naive CD8+ T cells from blood. This TCR came from a human donor in good health.

In nucleotides, the CDR3 is TGTGCCAGCAGCTTAAGTGGATCTGGCCCCTACGAGCAGTACTTC. Translating it yields CASSLSGSGPYEQYF. The chain combines TRBV3-1 with TRBJ2-7; D is undetermined. V was pared by 5 bases and J by 2 bases, with 16 bases between. Per germline, CDR1 LGHDT and CDR2 YNNKEL (reference sequence). The CDR3 loop spans 15 amino acids.